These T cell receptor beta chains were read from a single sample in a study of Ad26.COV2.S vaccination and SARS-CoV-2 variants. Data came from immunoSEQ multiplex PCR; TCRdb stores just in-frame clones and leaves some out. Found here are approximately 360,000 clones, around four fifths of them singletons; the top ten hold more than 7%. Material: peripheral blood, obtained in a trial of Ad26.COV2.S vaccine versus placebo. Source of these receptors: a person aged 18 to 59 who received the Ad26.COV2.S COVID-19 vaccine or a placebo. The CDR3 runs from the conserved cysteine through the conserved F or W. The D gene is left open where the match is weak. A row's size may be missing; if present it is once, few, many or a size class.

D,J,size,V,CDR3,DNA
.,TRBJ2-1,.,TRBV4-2,CASSRDLTAYNEQFF,TGTGCCAGCAGTCGGGACCTCACAGCCTACAATGAGCAGTTCTTC
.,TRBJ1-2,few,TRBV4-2,CASSQDLKGGKGYGYTF,TGTGCCAGCAGCCAAGACCTTAAAGGAGGGAAAGGGTATGGCTACACCTTC
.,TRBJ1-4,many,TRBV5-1,CASSWGGQGREKLFF,TGCGCCAGCAGCTGGGGAGGCCAGGGTAGGGAAAAACTGTTTTTT
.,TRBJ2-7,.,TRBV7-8,CASSSHRSAGQYF,TGTGCCAGCAGCTCCCACCGATCAGCGGGGCAGTACTTC
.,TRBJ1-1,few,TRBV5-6,CASSLGPNTEAFF,TGTGCCAGCAGCTTGGGCCCGAACACTGAAGCTTTCTTT
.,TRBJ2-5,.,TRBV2,CASSEAGGLKTQYF,TGTGCCAGCAGTGAAGCTGGGGGGCTAAAGACCCAGTACTTC
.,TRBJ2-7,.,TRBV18,CASSPRLAKEGEQYF,TGTGCCAGCTCACCGCGGCTAGCGAAGGAGGGCGAGCAGTACTTC
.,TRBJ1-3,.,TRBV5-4,CASSSPGSSGNTIYF,TGTGCCAGCAGCTCGCCAGGGTCCTCTGGAAACACCATATATTTT
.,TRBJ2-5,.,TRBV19,CASSMDIWSKETQYF,TGTGCCAGTAGTATGGACATATGGTCAAAAGAGACCCAGTACTTC
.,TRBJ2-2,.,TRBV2,CASRGINLGELFF,TGTGCCTCCAGGGGTATCAATCTGGGGGAGCTGTTTTTT
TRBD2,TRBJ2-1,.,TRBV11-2,CASSLLAGGSYNEQFF,TGTGCCAGCAGCTTACTAGCGGGAGGTTCCTACAATGAGCAGTTCTTC
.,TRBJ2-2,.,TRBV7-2,CASSTTALQSGELFF,TGTGCCAGCAGCACTACCGCATTACAGTCCGGGGAGCTGTTTTTT
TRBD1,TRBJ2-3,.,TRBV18,CASSRGTGRTDTQYF,TGTGCCAGCTCACGCGGGACAGGACGCACAGATACGCAGTATTTT
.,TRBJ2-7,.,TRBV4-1,CASSPGTLGYEQYF,TGCGCCAGCAGTCCAGGGACACTAGGATACGAGCAGTACTTC
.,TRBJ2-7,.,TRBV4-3,CASSQDIGHHTYEQYF,TGCGCCAGCAGCCAAGATATCGGACACCACACCTACGAGCAGTACTTC
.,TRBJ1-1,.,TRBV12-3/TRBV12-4,CASGNTEAFF,TGTGCCAGCGGCAACACTGAAGCTTTCTTT
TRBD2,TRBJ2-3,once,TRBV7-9,CASSLGLAGGRKDTQYF,TGTGCCAGCAGCTTAGGCCTAGCGGGAGGGCGAAAAGATACGCAGTATTTT
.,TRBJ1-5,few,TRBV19,CASSIVTGINQPQHF,TGTGCCAGTAGTATAGTCACAGGTATTAATCAGCCCCAGCATTTT
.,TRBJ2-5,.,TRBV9,CASSVDLAGETQYF,TGTGCCAGCAGCGTAGACCTGGCCGGAGAGACCCAGTACTTC
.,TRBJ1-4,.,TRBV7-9,CASISLRGELFF,TGTGCCAGCATCTCCCTAAGAGGGGAACTGTTTTTT
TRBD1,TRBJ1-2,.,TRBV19,CASNDRGLGYTF,TGTGCCAGTAACGACAGGGGGCTGGGCTACACCTTC
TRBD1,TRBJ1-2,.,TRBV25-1,CASSPIGQGHGYTF,TGTGCCAGCAGTCCAATAGGACAGGGCCATGGCTACACCTTC
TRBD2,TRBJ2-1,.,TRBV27,CASSSEARLAGSEQFF,TGTGCCAGCAGTTCAGAAGCCCGACTAGCGGGGAGTGAGCAGTTCTTC
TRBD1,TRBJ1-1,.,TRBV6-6,CASSSQTGVATEAFF,TGTGCCAGCAGTTCTCAAACAGGGGTAGCCACTGAAGCTTTCTTT
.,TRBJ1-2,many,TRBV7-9,CASTPGASYGYTF,TGTGCCAGCACCCCGGGGGCCAGCTATGGCTACACCTTC
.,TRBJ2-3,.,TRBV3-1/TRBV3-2,CASSQRGSTDTQYF,TGTGCCAGCAGCCAACGGGGGTCGACAGATACGCAGTATTTT
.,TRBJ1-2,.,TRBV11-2,CASSPRVRTNYGYTF,TGTGCCAGCAGCCCTAGGGTCAGGACTAACTATGGCTACACCTTC
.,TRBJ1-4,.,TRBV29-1,CSVQGVNEKLFF,TGCAGCGTTCAGGGCGTGAATGAAAAACTGTTTTTT
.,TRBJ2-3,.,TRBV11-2,CASSSLRTGRDTQYF,TGTGCCAGCAGCTCGTTAAGAACAGGGAGAGATACGCAGTATTTT
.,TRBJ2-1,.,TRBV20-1,CSGTQGVEQFF,TGCAGTGGGACACAGGGCGTTGAGCAGTTCTTC
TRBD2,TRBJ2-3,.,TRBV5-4,CASSLRTSGTTDTQYF,TGTGCCAGCAGCTTGAGGACTAGCGGTACCACAGATACGCAGTATTTT
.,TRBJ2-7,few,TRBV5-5,CASSLEGAYEQYF,TGTGCCAGCAGCTTGGAGGGGGCCTACGAGCAGTACTTC
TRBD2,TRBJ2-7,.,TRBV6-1,CASSDSYWTSLVQYF,TGTGCCAGCAGTGACAGTTATTGGACTAGCCTTGTGCAGTACTTC
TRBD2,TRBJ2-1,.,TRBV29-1,CSVRSGSGRKREQFF,TGCAGCGTCCGAAGTGGTAGCGGGAGAAAGAGAGAGCAGTTCTTC
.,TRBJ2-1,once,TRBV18,CASSPNWQTDEQFF,TGTGCCAGCTCACCAAATTGGCAGACGGATGAGCAGTTCTTC
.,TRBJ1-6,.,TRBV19,CASRPGAHSPLHF,TGTGCCAGTAGACCGGGGGCCCATTCACCCCTCCACTTT
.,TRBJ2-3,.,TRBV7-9,CASSPDRAGPDTQYF,TGTGCCAGCAGCCCGGATCGGGCGGGCCCAGATACGCAGTATTTT
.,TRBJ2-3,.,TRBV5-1,CASSLLGAPTDTQYF,TGCGCCAGCAGCTTGTTGGGGGCGCCGACGGATACGCAGTATTTT
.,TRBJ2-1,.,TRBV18,CASSPSRALDNEQFF,TGTGCCAGCTCACCCAGCAGAGCCCTTGACAATGAGCAGTTCTTC
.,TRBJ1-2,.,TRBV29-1,CSANPQGNYGYTF,TGCAGCGCCAACCCCCAGGGTAACTATGGCTACACCTTC